What follows are 8 T cell receptor beta chains derived from one specimen sequenced in a study of early T cells in non-severe SARS-CoV-2 infection. In TCRdb, the 5' RACE reads were re-called with MiXCR into one record per CDR3 protein. The sample consists of over 30,000 distinct CDR3 sequences, approximately 7.1% of them appearing once. Source: whole blood, taken at baseline. The source is an adult who was a healthcare worker with PCR-confirmed SARS-CoV-2 infection or an uninfected control (not recorded which).

The sample holds many counts of this clonotype. The rearrangement uses TRBV15 and TRBJ2-7; possible D gene TRBD1, 6 bases. The germline V gene has CDR1 LNHNV and CDR2 YYDKDF (reference sequence). The V gene lost 0 bases and the J gene lost 5 bases, with 14 bases spanning the gap. This CDR3 has 15 amino acids. CDR3 sequence: CATSRDPAGDHEQYF. DNA for the CDR3: TGTGCCACCAGCAGAGATCCTGCAGGGGACCACGAGCAGTACTTC.

The sample holds a few counts of this clonotype. The V gene is TRBV28, the J gene TRBJ2-7; perhaps TRBD2 as D (6 bases). This CDR3 has 11 amino acids. CDR1 and CDR2 (germline): MDHEN, SYDVKM. Trimming removed 7 bases from V and 9 bases from J, with 13 bases in between. The CDR3 here is CASKGGVRQYF. As DNA, the CDR3 is TGTGCCAGCAAGGGCGGGGTTCGGCAGTACTTC. Looking up the rest from reference TRBV28 and TRBJ2-7 gives the full variable domain: DVKVTQSSRYLVKRTGEKVFLECVQDMDHENMFWYRQDPGLGLRLIYFSYDVKMKEKGDIPEGYSVSREKKERFSLILESASTNQTSMYLCASKGGVRQYFGPGTRLTVT.

This clonotype was observed a few times. The chain links TRBV6-2 or TRBV6-3 to TRBJ2-1, with TRBD2 identical over 10 bases. After removal of 4 bases from V and 4 bases from J, the junction contained 7 bases not matched to a gene. The CDR3 extends over 16 amino acids. Germline CDR1 reads MNHEY; CDR2 reads SVGEGT. The CDR3 spells CASSSLPAGGYNEQFF. The CDR3 DNA is TGTGCCAGCAGTTCCCTTCCAGCGGGAGGGTACAATGAGCAGTTCTTC.

By share of the sample, this clonotype is medium-sized. The genes are TRBV6-2 or TRBV6-3 and TRBJ2-6; D uncertain. The germline V gene encodes CDR1 MNHEY and CDR2 SVGEGT. This CDR3 has 16 residues. The germline V and J ends were trimmed by 2 bases and 0 bases, with 8 bases remaining between them. The CDR3 region has the DNA TGTGCCAGCAGTTACCCCCCAGGCTCTGGGGCCAACGTCCTGACTTTC. As protein: CASSYPPGSGANVLTF.

V and J are TRBV29-1 and TRBJ1-1; 8 nucleotides line up with TRBD1. The CDR3 runs to 14 residues. Germline CDR1 reads SQVTM; CDR2 reads ANQGSEA. V dropped 6 bases and J dropped 3; count of bases not matched to a gene: 9. CDR3 coding DNA: TGCAGCGTCGCCTTCGACAGGGGTGACACTGAAGCTTTCTTT. Its protein product is CSVAFDRGDTEAFF.

The sample holds many counts of this clonotype. This chain connects TRBV7-9 to TRBJ2-3; D uncertain. Germline V gives CDR1 SEHNR, CDR2 FQNEAQ (reference sequence). This CDR3 has 13 amino acids. V lost 2 bases and J 8 bases, leaving 11 bases between the germline ends. CDR3 region: CASSLPEPPTQYF. The CDR3, as DNA: TGTGCCAGCAGCTTACCCGAACCCCCTACGCAGTATTTT.

The chain recombines TRBV21-1 with TRBJ1-5. TRBV21-1 corresponds to a pseudogene. The CDR3 loop spans 17 amino acids. CDR3 sequence (DNA): TGTGCCAGCAGCAAAGGTTGGCAGACCCATAGCAATCAGCCCCAGCATTTT. Translation: CASSKGWQTHSNQPQHF.

This clonotype was seen a few times. The V and J genes are TRBV11-2 and TRBJ2-5; possibly TRBD1 for D (6 bases). The CDR3 runs to 13 residues. V was pared by 4 bases and J by 3 bases, with 9 bases between. Germline values: CDR1 SGHAT, CDR2 FQNNGV. CDR3 sequence (DNA): TGTGCCAGCAGCTCACGGACAGAAGAGACCCAGTACTTC. Its protein is CASSSRTEETQYF. Combining the CDR3 with reference TRBV11-2 and TRBJ2-5 gives the whole variable domain EAGVAQSPRYKIIEKRQSVAFWCNPISGHATLYWYQQILGQGPKLLIQFQNNGVVDDSQLPKDRFSAERLKGVDSTLKIQPAKLEDSAVYLCASSSRTEETQYFGPGTRLLVL.